This entry describes one T cell receptor (beta chain). Its specificity is unknown. The germline CDR1 and CDR2 sequences are MNHEY and SVGEGT. This CDR3 is 14 amino acids long. V dropped 2 bases and J dropped 6 bases, with 11 bases sitting between them. The data originate from a study of Ad26.COV2.S vaccination and SARS-CoV-2 variants. Across the whole study: The donor participated in the COV1001 trial, in its Ad26.COV2.S arm.

TCRdb's copy holds only in-frame clones and misses some; the assay was immunoSEQ multiplex PCR. The sample lists around 450,000 clones; roughly 87% were seen once. Study-wide results and caveats: Placebo recipients had lower spike-specific TCR breadth than vaccine recipients.

Treatment: 15 to 20 received Ad26.COV2.S at low or high dose, single or two shots; a few received placebo; per-sample allocation not given. Repertoires come from day 63 after the first vaccine or placebo injection. Recruitment in Boston yielded a donor of adult age, 18-55 years. The vaccine antigen was prefusion-stabilized Wuhan SARS-CoV-2 spike. The sample was peripheral blood, taken in a trial of Ad26.COV2.S vaccine versus placebo. The receptor's source is a person aged 18-60 years who received the Ad26.COV2.S COVID-19 vaccine or a placebo. The genes are TRBV6-2 or TRBV6-3 and TRBJ1-5; D gene ambiguous. The CDR3 region is CASSYRGDGQPQHF. CDR3 bases: TGTGCCAGCAGTTACCGGGGTGATGGTCAGCCCCAGCATTTT.